The 27 T cell receptor beta chains below all came from one sample that was sequenced in a study of T cells in Graves' hyperthyroidism and ophthalmopathy. It was RNA transcripts that yielded the amplified TCR beta CDR3 regions. The HTBI set primed first-round TCR CDR3 RT-PCR. TCRdb independently ran MiXCR on the multiplex PCR reads; one entry per CDR3 protein. The sample has under 550,000 distinct CDR3 sequences; about 20% are singletons. The specimen was blood. These receptors all come from a man aged 40-50 years with Graves' ophthalmopathy.

There are a few counts of this clonotype. For the CDR3, the DNA is TGCGCCAGCAGCCAAGATCCGGGGGGCGTCGGTCAGCCCCAGCATTTT. This translates into CASSQDPGGVGQPQHF. J is TRBJ1-5 and V is TRBV4-1; a weak D match, TRBD1 (6 bases). CDR3 length: 16 residues. V shed 0 bases and J shed 6 bases, with 15 bases lying between them. Germline assignment: CDR1 MGHRA and CDR2 YSYEKL.

The chain combines TRBV7-9 with TRBJ1-2, with D maybe TRBD1 (6 bases). This CDR3 contains 12 residues. Per germline, CDR1 SEHNR and CDR2 FQNEAQ (reference sequence). Trimming took 7 bases from V and 8 from J, leaving 14 bases between them. The CDR3 DNA reads as TGTGCCAGCACCCGGGACATCAGAGGCTACACCTTC. Translated: CASTRDIRGYTF.

This clonotype was counted a few times. The chain combines TRBV12-3 or TRBV12-4 with TRBJ2-7; a possible D gene is TRBD1 (5 bases). There are 17 residues in the CDR3. V dropped 5 bases and J dropped 3 bases, with 23 bases sitting between them. The CDR3 protein is CASSLGWGSLSLYEQYF. The CDR3 DNA follows: TGTGCCAGCAGTCTCGGTTGGGGCAGTTTATCTCTCTACGAGCAGTACTTC.

DNA for the CDR3: TGTGCCAGCAGTTTATGGGGGCCCAGCACAGATACGCAGTATTTT. Its protein is CASSLWGPSTDTQYF. V is TRBV28 and J is TRBJ2-3; TRBD1 might be the D (5 bases). With 0 bases removed from V and 0 bases from J, the gap between germline ends came to 7 bases. CDR3 length equals 15 residues. Germline V gene lookup returns CDR1 MDHEN and CDR2 SYDVKM.

CDR3 loop: CASSVGQRALGDTQYF. The CDR3 DNA reads TGTGCCAGCAGCGTAGGCCAGCGGGCCCTAGGAGATACGCAGTATTTT. The V and J genes are TRBV9 and TRBJ2-3, with TRBD2 as a possible D gene (6 bases). The CDR3 extends over 16 amino acids. Germline CDR1 SGDLS, CDR2 YYNGEE. V dropped 0 bases and J dropped 5 bases, with 16 bases sitting between them. Based on the CDR3 plus reference TRBV9 and TRBJ2-3, the full variable domain is DSGVTQTPKHLITATGQRVTLRCSPRSGDLSVYWYQQSLDQGLQFLIQYYNGEERAKGNILERFSAQQFPDLHSELNLSSLELGDSALYFCASSVGQRALGDTQYFGPGTRLTVL.

Comments on this clonotype: A read error is possible here, since a much larger clone lies one base away. The chain links TRBV20-1 to TRBJ2-5, with D uncertain. The V gene lost 4 bases and the J gene lost 0 bases, with 18 bases spanning the gap. Per the germline V gene, CDR1 is DFQATT and CDR2 is SNEGSKA (reference sequence). The CDR3 is 16 residues long. The CDR3 is CSATRRISWYQETQYF. CDR3 nucleotide sequence: TGCAGTGCTACCCGCCGCATCTCATGGTACCAAGAGACCCAGTACTTC.

The table lists this clonotype with a few counts. The chain links TRBV29-1 to TRBJ2-7, with 8 bases fitting TRBD1. CDR1 is SQVTM, CDR2 ANQGSEA, per germline. Trimming cost V 3 bases and J 4 bases; bases outside gene matches: 8. The CDR3 is 14 amino acids. The CDR3 DNA is TGCAGCGTTGAGGGGCAGGGGGCGGCTTACGAGCAGTACTTC. This gives the protein CSVEGQGAAYEQYF.

This clonotype was counted at least ten times. The rearrangement links TRBV6-5 to TRBJ2-7, with 8 positions matching TRBD1. The V gene's germline CDR1 is MNHEY and CDR2 SVGAGI. The CDR3 spans 16 residues. After removal of 0 bases from V and 3 bases from J, the junction contained 7 bases not matched to a gene. Here the CDR3 reads CASSYSIGQGLYEQYF. The CDR3 DNA is TGTGCCAGCAGTTACTCGATCGGACAGGGCCTCTACGAGCAGTACTTC.

The chain joins TRBV19 to TRBJ2-3; 11 bases fit TRBD2. Germline V lookup: CDR1 LNHDA, CDR2 SQIVND (reference sequence). The junction had 9 bases not matched to a gene; V was cut back by 6 bases and J by 4 bases. The CDR3 is 16 residues long. The CDR3 spells CASRRTSGSSADTQYF. Written as DNA, the CDR3 is TGTGCCAGTAGAAGAACTAGCGGGAGTTCGGCAGATACGCAGTATTTT.

This clonotype has only a few counts. The rearrangement links TRBV6-5 to TRBJ1-2, with D possibly TRBD1 on 5 matching bases. Germline-derived CDR1 and CDR2 are MNHEY and SVGAGI. V was shortened by 0 bases and J by 4 bases, with 12 bases between the two germline ends. CDR3 length: 15 amino acids. CDR3 bases: TGTGCCAGCAGTTACTCGGGGGTTGGAGGCTATGGCTACACCTTC. This gives the protein CASSYSGVGGYGYTF.

V is TRBV7-3 and J is TRBJ1-1, with D possibly being TRBD1 (6 bases). V was clipped by 9 bases and J by 2 bases, with 16 bases between them. Germline V gives CDR1 SGHTA, CDR2 FQGTGA. The CDR3 covers 14 residues. The CDR3 DNA reads TGTGCCAGTAGTCCCCGGGACATTAACACTGAAGCTTTCTTT. Its translation is CASSPRDINTEAFF.

This chain links TRBV15 with TRBJ2-1, with D possibly matching TRBD1 (5 bases). The V end lost 1 base, the J end lost 0 bases, and 7 bases lay between the germline ends. Germline CDR1 and CDR2: LNHNV and YYDKDF (reference sequence). This CDR3 spans 15 amino acids. CDR3 protein: CATSRGQSSYNEQFF. The CDR3 DNA follows: TGTGCCACCAGCAGAGGACAGAGCTCCTACAATGAGCAGTTCTTC. The full variable domain, in which reference TRBV15 and TRBJ2-1 provide the parts outside the CDR3, is DAMVIQNPRYQVTQFGKPVTLSCSQTLNHNVMYWYQQKSSQAPKLLFHYYDKDFNNEADTPDNFQSRRPNTSFCFLDIRSPGLGDTAMYLCATSRGQSSYNEQFFGPGTRLTVL.

The V and J genes are TRBV3-1 and TRBJ1-2; D uncertain. The CDR3 consists of 15 residues. V gave up 0 bases and J gave up 1 base, with 9 bases separating them. In germline, CDR1 is LGHDT, CDR2 YNNKEL (reference sequence). This CDR3 is CASSQEWPRNYGYTF. CDR3 in DNA: TGTGCCAGCAGCCAAGAATGGCCGCGTAACTATGGCTACACCTTC.

The table lists this clonotype with a count of one. This may stem from a read error, because a much larger clone lies one nucleotide away. The CDR3 sequence is CTSSVGSAGRNTEAFF. CDR3 DNA sequence: TGTACCAGCAGCGTAGGATCGGCGGGACGGAACACTGAAGCTTTCTTT. V is TRBV9 and J is TRBJ1-1, with D possibly matching TRBD1 (5 bases). Germline-derived CDR1 and CDR2 are SGDLS and YYNGEE. The CDR3 length is 16 residues.

This clonotype was observed many times. The chain recombines TRBV7-2 with TRBJ2-1, with D perhaps TRBD2 (5 bases). Germline CDR1 is SGHTA and CDR2 is FQGNSA. The CDR3 loop spans 15 amino acids. The V and J ends lost 1 base and 5 bases respectively, with 12 bases between them. For the CDR3, the DNA is TGTGCCAGCAGCTTAGTTTGGACTCAACACAATGAGCAGTTCTTC. Amino acid sequence: CASSLVWTQHNEQFF.

This clonotype was detected only a few times. The chain links TRBV7-2 to TRBJ1-1, with D maybe TRBD1 (5 bases). The V end was cut by 5 bases, the J end by 10 bases, with 23 bases between. The CDR3 is made up of 15 amino acids. Germline CDR1 and CDR2: SGHTA and FQGNSA. The CDR3 here is CASSPLGGIYPRAFF. In DNA form, the CDR3 reads TGTGCCAGCAGCCCCCTGGGGGGGATCTACCCTCGAGCTTTCTTT. The full variable domain, rest sourced from reference TRBV7-2 and TRBJ1-1, is GAGVSQSPSNKVTEKGKDVELRCDPISGHTALYWYRQSLGQGLEFLIYFQGNSAPDKSGLPSDRFSAERTGGSVSTLTIQRTQQEDSAVYLCASSPLGGIYPRAFFGQGTRLTVV.

Many counts were recorded for this clonotype. CDR3 loop: CASSLFGGPNTGELFF. The CDR3 DNA sequence: TGTGCCAGCAGCTTGTTCGGGGGGCCGAACACCGGGGAGCTGTTTTTT. The V call is TRBV11-2, the J call TRBJ2-2, with D possibly matching TRBD2 (7 bases). V lost 3 bases to trimming and J lost 0 bases, with 11 bases between them. Per germline, CDR1 SGHAT and CDR2 FQNNGV. The CDR3 sequence is 16 residues long.

Only a few counts were recorded for this clonotype. The chain couples TRBV27 to TRBJ2-7; TRBD1 might be the D (5 bases). With 2 bases removed from V and 3 bases from J, the gap between germline ends came to 14 bases. CDR3 length: 15 residues. The germline CDR1 and CDR2 sequences are MNHEY and SMNVEV (reference sequence). Here the CDR3 DNA reads TGTGCCAGCAGTTTAAAGCCCCACAGGAGCTACGAGCAGTACTTC. It yields the protein CASSLKPHRSYEQYF.

There are many counts of this clonotype. This chain links TRBV7-2 with TRBJ2-7; 7 bases match TRBD1. The V and J ends lost 4 bases and 2 bases, in that order; junction bases with no gene match: 2. The germline V gene encodes CDR1 SGHTA and CDR2 FQGNSA. The CDR3 covers 13 residues. CDR3 DNA sequence: TGTGCCAGCAGCTATGGACAGGCCTACGAGCAGTACTTC. Its translation: CASSYGQAYEQYF.

As for this clonotype: The final CDR3 position lacks the conserved phenylalanine or tryptophan, pointing to a likely read error. J is TRBJ1-3 and V is TRBV5-1; D not resolved. This CDR3 has 14 residues. Germline CDR1 SGHRS, CDR2 YFSETQ. Trimming took off 4 bases at V and 2 bases at J, with 10 bases between the two ends. The CDR3, as DNA: TGCGCCAGCAGCGTGGACGGGACTGGAAACACCATATATTCT. This gives the protein CASSVDGTGNTIYS.

This clonotype was seen more than once but under ten times. V usage is TRBV6-5 and J usage is TRBJ1-5; the D is unclear. V was shortened by 0 bases and J by 4 bases, with 7 bases between the two germline ends. The CDR3 runs to 14 residues. The germline V gene has CDR1 MNHEY and CDR2 SVGAGI. In DNA form, the CDR3 reads TGTGCCAGCAGTTACTCGCGGGAAAATCAGCCCCAGCATTTT. Encoded protein: CASSYSRENQPQHF.

The chain couples TRBV25-1 to TRBJ2-7; no clear D gene. CDR1 MGHDK and CDR2 SYGVNS come from the germline V gene. This CDR3 has 12 residues. Trimming took 5 bases from V and 3 from J, leaving 8 bases between them. CDR3 sequence (DNA): TGTGCCAGCAGTTCCTCTTACTACGAGCAGTACTTC. This codes for CASSSSYYEQYF.

This clonotype was seen ten or more times. V and J are TRBV20-1 and TRBJ2-7; D gene ambiguous. Germline V gives CDR1 DFQATT, CDR2 SNEGSKA (reference sequence). V lost 4 bases and J 4 bases, leaving 20 bases between the germline ends. The CDR3 runs to 15 residues. This CDR3 reads CSANGNPQAGYEQYF. The CDR3 DNA follows: TGCAGTGCTAACGGAAACCCCCAGGCTGGGTACGAGCAGTACTTC.

The chain links TRBV28 to TRBJ2-2; a weak D match, TRBD1 (5 bases). Germline V gives CDR1 MDHEN, CDR2 SYDVKM. The CDR3 contains 13 residues. V lost 10 bases and J lost 6, with 15 bases in between. For the CDR3, the DNA is TGTGCCATCCAGCAAGGGGTAGCCGGGGAGCTGTTTTTT. It codes for CAIQQGVAGELFF.

Note on this clonotype: A much larger clone differs from this one at a single base, so this may be a read error. The rearrangement links TRBV7-8 to TRBJ2-1; possible D gene TRBD1, 5 bases. This CDR3 spans 13 amino acids. Germline V gene data show CDR1 as SGHVS and CDR2 as FQNEAQ. The CDR3 DNA follows: TGTGCCAGCACCTTAGGGGTTTTCAATGAGCAGTTCTTC. Translation gives CASTLGVFNEQFF.

V and J are TRBV29-1 and TRBJ1-2, with D possibly being TRBD1 (6 bases). Germline V gene data show CDR1 as SQVTM and CDR2 as ANQGSEA. The CDR3 loop spans 11 amino acids. Trimming cost V 4 bases and J 4 bases, with 7 bases left between them. The CDR3 reads CSVVGAYGYTF. The CDR3 DNA is TGCAGCGTTGTGGGGGCCTATGGCTACACCTTC.

This clonotype was counted ten times or more. V usage is TRBV3-1 and J usage is TRBJ1-2; D remains unclear. The germline CDR1 and CDR2 sequences are LGHDT and YNNKEL (reference sequence). V gave up 3 bases and J gave up 8 bases, with 10 bases separating them. This CDR3 has 12 amino acids. CDR3 protein: CASSHGSRGYTF. The CDR3 coding sequence is TGTGCCAGCAGCCACGGGTCCCGGGGCTACACCTTC. Combining the CDR3 with reference TRBV3-1 and TRBJ1-2 gives the whole variable domain DTAVSQTPKYLVTQMGNDKSIKCEQNLGHDTMYWYKQDSKKFLKIMFSYNNKELIINETVPNRFSPKSPDKAHLNLHINSLELGDSAVYFCASSHGSRGYTFGSGTRLTVV.